These 15 T cell receptor beta chains came from one sample sequenced in a study of identical twins. One entry per CDR3 protein, called by TCRdb with MiXCR from the 5' RACE reads. The sample holds hundreds of thousands of distinct CDR3 sequences, 8% to 9% seen once. The sample was also reused in another study, on yellow fever vaccine responses in identical twins.

The sample was PBMCs. Receptors were obtained from a woman aged 18-35 years in good health.

V usage is TRBV9 and J usage is TRBJ2-3, with 10 positions matching TRBD2. The germline V gene encodes CDR1 SGDLS and CDR2 YYNGEE. J gave up 6 bases and V 1 base, and 8 bases lay outside the gene matches. The CDR3 contains 16 residues. The CDR3 is CASSVWASGGGDTQYF. CDR3 nucleotides: TGTGCCAGCAGCGTATGGGCTAGCGGGGGAGGGGATACGCAGTATTTT.

V usage is TRBV6-6 and J usage is TRBJ2-5; D is uncertain. CDR1 and CDR2 from the germline V gene are MNHNY and SVGAGI (reference sequence). Trimming took off 8 bases at V and 2 bases at J, with 6 bases between the two ends. This CDR3 spans 11 amino acids. DNA for the CDR3: TGTGCCAGCCACTGGCAAGAGACCCAGTACTTC. Amino acids: CASHWQETQYF.

CDR3 in amino acids: CASSLATGSSYNEQFF. CDR3 sequence (DNA): TGTGCCAGCAGTTTAGCGACAGGAAGCTCCTACAATGAGCAGTTCTTC. The V and J genes are TRBV12-3 or TRBV12-4 and TRBJ2-1; a weak D match, TRBD1 (6 bases). V dropped 0 bases and J dropped 0 bases, with 9 bases sitting between them. This CDR3 is built from 16 residues.

This clonotype has at least ten counts. V is TRBV28 and J is TRBJ1-6, with D unresolved. The CDR3 is 14 residues long. Germline CDR1 and CDR2: MDHEN and SYDVKM. Trimming removed 7 bases from V and 0 bases from J, with 7 bases in between. The CDR3 reads CASTWSSYNSPLHF. CDR3 DNA: TGTGCCAGCACGTGGAGCTCCTATAATTCACCCCTCCACTTT.

The J gene is TRBJ2-7, the V gene TRBV18, with D hard to call. The germline CDR1 and CDR2 sequences are KGHSH and LQKENI. V lost 2 bases and J lost 5, with 13 bases in between. This CDR3 is built from 14 residues. CDR3 sequence (DNA): TGTGCCAGCTCACCAGGGCCCTTAGTCCACGAGCAGTACTTC. It is translated as CASSPGPLVHEQYF.

This clonotype has only a few counts. The chain carries TRBV20-1 and TRBJ1-6; D remains unclear. CDR1 and CDR2 from the germline V gene are DFQATT and SNEGSKA (reference sequence). The CDR3 is 12 amino acids. V was cut by 3 bases and J by 8 bases, with 8 bases left in between. The CDR3 bases are TGCAGTGCTAGGAGGGTCGATTCACCCCTCCACTTT. This sequence encodes CSARRVDSPLHF.

The sample holds a few counts of this clonotype. This chain uses TRBV7-3 with TRBJ2-3, with TRBD2 matching 11 bases. The germline V gene encodes CDR1 SGHTA and CDR2 FQGTGA. The V gene end was trimmed by 0 bases and the J gene end by 1 base; junction bases not matched to a gene: 9. The CDR3 has 19 residues. The CDR3 loop reads CASSLTSSGGLPGTDTQYF. CDR3 DNA: TGTGCCAGCAGCTTAACGTCTAGCGGGGGGCTCCCGGGCACAGATACGCAGTATTTT.

The rearrangement joins TRBV6-1 to TRBJ2-5; possibly TRBD2 for D (5 bases). Trimming pared 6 bases from V and 4 bases from J, leaving 18 bases between. The germline V gene encodes CDR1 MNHNS and CDR2 SASEGT. CDR3 length equals 15 residues. The CDR3 DNA is TGTGCCAGCAGCCCCCCTGGCTGGGAGAGAGAGACCCAGTACTTC. Amino acid sequence: CASSPPGWERETQYF.

This clonotype showed up many times. The CDR3 nucleotides read TGTGCCAGCAGTTTTACAGGGTTCTACGAGCAGTACTTC. Residues: CASSFTGFYEQYF. The genes are TRBV7-9 and TRBJ2-7, with D perhaps TRBD1 (6 bases). The germline V and J ends were trimmed by 6 bases and 3 bases, with 12 bases remaining between them. The CDR3 loop spans 13 amino acids. Germline values: CDR1 SEHNR, CDR2 FQNEAQ (reference sequence).

The table lists this clonotype with many counts. This chain joins TRBV5-6 and TRBJ2-7; 7 bases align to TRBD1. The CDR3 totals 14 residues. Unmatched junction bases numbered 9, after V lost 4 bases and J lost 5 bases. The V gene's germline CDR1 is SGHDT and CDR2 YYEEEE. CDR3 sequence (DNA): TGTGCCAGCAGCGGGGACCAAGACAGGGACGAGCAGTACTTC. Encoded protein: CASSGDQDRDEQYF.

V usage is TRBV4-2 and J usage is TRBJ1-4; 12 nucleotides agree with TRBD1. The trim removed 7 bases at V and 8 bases at J, leaving 8 bases unmatched. The CDR3 consists of 15 residues. The germline gives CDR1 LGHNA, CDR2 YNFKEQ. CDR3 in DNA: TGTGCCAGCACTGAACCGGGACAGGGGGCAGAAAAACTGTTTTTT. Translation: CASTEPGQGAEKLFF.

This rearrangement joins TRBV28 to TRBJ2-3; D remains ambiguous. V lost 7 bases, J lost 1 base, and 18 bases lay in between. Germline V gene data show CDR1 as MDHEN and CDR2 as SYDVKM. The CDR3 is 16 amino acids. The CDR3, as DNA: TGTGCCAGCACCCAAACGAGCAGGTTGGGCACAGATACGCAGTATTTT. Encoded protein: CASTQTSRLGTDTQYF. Supplemented by reference TRBV28 and TRBJ2-3, the full variable domain reads DVKVTQSSRYLVKRTGEKVFLECVQDMDHENMFWYRQDPGLGLRLIYFSYDVKMKEKGDIPEGYSVSREKKERFSLILESASTNQTSMYLCASTQTSRLGTDTQYFGPGTRLTVL.

This clonotype has a handful of counts. This sequence joins TRBV6-1 and TRBJ1-5; D unclear. V lost 5 bases to trimming and J lost 5 bases, with 10 bases between them. The CDR3 is 13 residues long. In germline, CDR1 is MNHNS, CDR2 SASEGT. CDR3 protein: CASSRGPDQPQHF. CDR3 nucleotide sequence: TGTGCCAGCAGTCGAGGCCCAGATCAGCCCCAGCATTTT.

This clonotype was recorded at least ten times. V gene TRBV29-1 combines with J gene TRBJ2-3; 8 bases fit TRBD2. The CDR3 spans 14 residues. V dropped 5 bases and J dropped 4; count of bases not matched to a gene: 8. Germline lookup yields CDR1 SQVTM and CDR2 ANQGSEA. The CDR3 protein is CSVKTSGGPDTQYF. CDR3 nucleotides: TGCAGCGTTAAAACCAGCGGGGGCCCAGATACGCAGTATTTT.

The chain has TRBV7-2 and TRBJ2-1, with 7 bases fitting TRBD2. This CDR3 region has 13 residues. V was pared by 4 bases and J by 9 bases, with 6 bases of the junction left unmatched. The germline CDR1 and CDR2 sequences are SGHTA and FQGNSA. CDR3 sequence: CASSSGTIPEQFF. As DNA, the CDR3 is TGTGCCAGCAGCTCCGGGACTATCCCTGAGCAGTTCTTC.